These T cell receptor beta chains were read from a single sample in a study of CD8+ T cells in alopecia areata. Profiled with immunoSEQ multiplex PCR; TCRdb holds only in-frame clones, not every one. The sample includes about 150,000 clones, less than 65% of them seen just once. The sequenced material came from CD8+ T cells sorted from blood. Receptors originate from a human donor in good health. CDR3s include the opening cysteine and the closing phenylalanine or tryptophan. Fields, in order: V gene, J gene, clone size, D gene, CDR3 protein, CDR3 DNA. A D gene is named only where the DNA matches it firmly. Size values are once, few and many counts, or a class for expanded clones, and some rows have none.

v_gene: TRBV29-1; j_gene: TRBJ2-1; abundance: NA; d_gene: TRBD2; CDR3aa: CSVEGWGEGRDEQFF; CDR3nt: TGCAGCGTTGAAGGTTGGGGGGAGGGCCGGGATGAGCAGTTCTTC
v_gene: TRBV28; j_gene: TRBJ2-1; abundance: NA; d_gene: NA; CDR3aa: CASRGWSSYNEQFF; CDR3nt: TGTGCCAGCCGTGGGTGGAGCTCCTACAATGAGCAGTTCTTC
v_gene: TRBV25-1; j_gene: TRBJ2-1; abundance: NA; d_gene: TRBD1; CDR3aa: CASRAGTDNEQFF; CDR3nt: TGTGCCAGCAGGGCCGGGACAGACAATGAGCAGTTCTTC
v_gene: TRBV15; j_gene: TRBJ2-4; abundance: once; d_gene: NA; CDR3aa: CATSRDVLEANIQYF; CDR3nt: TGTGCCACCAGCAGAGATGTGTTAGAGGCAAACATTCAGTACTTC
v_gene: TRBV27; j_gene: TRBJ2-3; abundance: NA; d_gene: TRBD2; CDR3aa: CASHPSASGIEDTQYF; CDR3nt: TGTGCCAGCCACCCTTCGGCTAGCGGGATTGAAGATACGCAGTATTTT
v_gene: TRBV28; j_gene: TRBJ2-7; abundance: few; d_gene: TRBD1; CDR3aa: CASSSAFGQGFHEQYF; CDR3nt: TGTGCCAGCAGCTCAGCTTTTGGACAGGGGTTCCACGAGCAGTACTTC
v_gene: TRBV7-9; j_gene: TRBJ2-5; abundance: NA; d_gene: TRBD1; CDR3aa: CASSLDRGRSYRTQYF; CDR3nt: TGTGCCAGCAGCCTGGACAGGGGGCGATCTTACCGGACCCAGTACTTC
v_gene: TRBV15; j_gene: TRBJ2-5; abundance: few; d_gene: TRBD2; CDR3aa: CATSRATSGRETQYF; CDR3nt: TGTGCCACCAGCAGAGCAACTAGCGGGAGAGAGACCCAGTACTTC
v_gene: TRBV9; j_gene: TRBJ2-7; abundance: NA; d_gene: TRBD1; CDR3aa: CASSMTGDEQYF; CDR3nt: TGTGCCAGCAGCATGACAGGGGACGAGCAGTACTTC
v_gene: TRBV6-5; j_gene: TRBJ2-1; abundance: few; d_gene: NA; CDR3aa: CASSYSPGLSNEQFF; CDR3nt: TGTGCCAGCAGTTACTCCCCGGGGCTATCTAATGAGCAGTTCTTC
v_gene: TRBV7-9; j_gene: TRBJ2-5; abundance: few; d_gene: NA; CDR3aa: CASSRPYQETQYF; CDR3nt: TGTGCCAGCAGCCGCCCTTATCAAGAGACCCAGTACTTC
v_gene: TRBV6-5; j_gene: TRBJ2-4; abundance: NA; d_gene: TRBD2; CDR3aa: CASSYGAGDGNIQYF; CDR3nt: TGTGCCAGCAGTTACGGGGCGGGGGATGGAAACATTCAGTACTTC
v_gene: TRBV13; j_gene: TRBJ2-5; abundance: NA; d_gene: NA; CDR3aa: CASSRRGGGETQYF; CDR3nt: TGTGCCAGCAGCCGCCGGGGAGGGGGAGAGACCCAGTACTTC
v_gene: TRBV13; j_gene: TRBJ2-5; abundance: NA; d_gene: TRBD2; CDR3aa: CASSQGLAGVWTQYF; CDR3nt: TGTGCCAGCAGCCAAGGACTAGCGGGGGTCTGGACCCAGTACTTC
v_gene: TRBV7-8; j_gene: TRBJ2-5; abundance: medium-sized; d_gene: NA; CDR3aa: CASSFGWEAETQYF; CDR3nt: TGTGCCAGCAGCTTTGGCTGGGAGGCAGAGACCCAGTACTTC
v_gene: TRBV4-1; j_gene: TRBJ1-1; abundance: NA; d_gene: NA; CDR3aa: CASSLTSGTQNTEAFF; CDR3nt: TGCGCCAGCAGCCTAACGTCCGGGACACAGAACACTGAAGCTTTCTTT
v_gene: TRBV2; j_gene: TRBJ2-2; abundance: NA; d_gene: NA; CDR3aa: CASGPGNTGELFF; CDR3nt: TGTGCCAGCGGGCCAGGAAACACCGGGGAGCTGTTTTTT
v_gene: TRBV6-4; j_gene: TRBJ2-7; abundance: once; d_gene: TRBD2; CDR3aa: CASSGNTLAGITYEQYF; CDR3nt: TGTGCCAGCAGTGGAAATACCCTAGCGGGGATAACCTACGAGCAGTACTTC
v_gene: TRBV6-5; j_gene: TRBJ2-1; abundance: few; d_gene: NA; CDR3aa: CASSYRSENEQFF; CDR3nt: TGTGCCAGCAGTTACCGTAGCGAGAATGAGCAGTTCTTC
v_gene: TRBV29-1; j_gene: TRBJ2-7; abundance: NA; d_gene: NA; CDR3aa: CSVVGYEQYF; CDR3nt: TGCAGCGTCGTAGGGTACGAGCAGTACTTC
v_gene: TRBV29-1; j_gene: TRBJ2-7; abundance: NA; d_gene: NA; CDR3aa: CSAGPPTYEQYF; CDR3nt: TGCAGCGCGGGACCGCCGACCTACGAGCAGTACTTC
v_gene: TRBV27; j_gene: TRBJ2-2; abundance: NA; d_gene: NA; CDR3aa: CASSLSGELFF; CDR3nt: TGTGCCAGCAGTTTATCCGGGGAGCTGTTTTTT
v_gene: TRBV9; j_gene: TRBJ2-1; abundance: NA; d_gene: TRBD2; CDR3aa: CASSASTSGSPPYNEQFF; CDR3nt: TGTGCCAGCAGCGCTTCGACTAGCGGATCGCCTCCCTACAATGAGCAGTTCTTC
v_gene: TRBV4-1; j_gene: TRBJ2-7; abundance: NA; d_gene: NA; CDR3aa: CASSLRTAPTYEQYF; CDR3nt: TGCGCCAGCAGCCTTCGGACAGCCCCTACCTACGAGCAGTACTTC
v_gene: TRBV13; j_gene: TRBJ2-7; abundance: NA; d_gene: NA; CDR3aa: CASSATPKTYEQYF; CDR3nt: TGTGCCAGCAGCGCCACACCGAAAACCTACGAGCAGTACTTC
v_gene: TRBV10-3; j_gene: TRBJ2-7; abundance: once; d_gene: TRBD2; CDR3aa: CASGGGDDTASYEQYF; CDR3nt: TGTGCCAGCGGGGGAGGAGACGACACGGCTTCCTACGAGCAGTACTTC
v_gene: TRBV4-2; j_gene: TRBJ2-7; abundance: NA; d_gene: TRBD2; CDR3aa: CASSQELAGTYEQYF; CDR3nt: TGTGCCAGCAGCCAAGAACTAGCGGGAACCTACGAGCAGTACTTC
v_gene: TRBV29-1; j_gene: TRBJ2-1; abundance: NA; d_gene: NA; CDR3aa: CSVDLEYGGVRYNEQFF; CDR3nt: TGCAGCGTTGATCTTGAGTACGGGGGAGTACGTTACAATGAGCAGTTCTTC